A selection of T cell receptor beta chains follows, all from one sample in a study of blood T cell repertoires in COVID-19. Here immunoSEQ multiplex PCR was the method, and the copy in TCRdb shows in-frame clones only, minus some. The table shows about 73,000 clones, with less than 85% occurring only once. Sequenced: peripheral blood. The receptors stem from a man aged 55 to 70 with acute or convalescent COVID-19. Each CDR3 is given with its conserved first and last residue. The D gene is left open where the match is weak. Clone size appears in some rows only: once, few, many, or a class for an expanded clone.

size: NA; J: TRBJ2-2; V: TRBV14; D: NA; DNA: TGTGCCAGCAGCCTTTTTTCGGCCGGGGAGCTGTTTTTT; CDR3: CASSLFSAGELFF
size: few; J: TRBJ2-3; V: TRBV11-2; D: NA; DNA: TGTGCCAGCAGCTTAGATCCAGCGCCCGAAACGCAGTATTTT; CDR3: CASSLDPAPETQYF
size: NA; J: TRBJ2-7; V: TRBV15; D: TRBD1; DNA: TGTGCCACCAGCATACTAGACAGGGCAGAATTCCCTAACGAGCAGTACTTC; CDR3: CATSILDRAEFPNEQYF
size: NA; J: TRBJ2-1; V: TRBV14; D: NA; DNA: TGTGCCAGCAGCCTGGACTCGAACAATGAGCAGTTCTTC; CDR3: CASSLDSNNEQFF
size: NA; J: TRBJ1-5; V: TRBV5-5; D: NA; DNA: TGTGCCAGCAGCTTGGCGTATGGAGGGAGGGCACAGCCCCAGCATTTT; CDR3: CASSLAYGGRAQPQHF
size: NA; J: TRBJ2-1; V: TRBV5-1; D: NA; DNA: TGCGCCAGCAGCTTCGGGGTGCTTCGACTAGGCTCCTACAATGAGCAGTTCTTC; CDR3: CASSFGVLRLGSYNEQFF
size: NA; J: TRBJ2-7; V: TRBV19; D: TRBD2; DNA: TGTGCCAGTAGAAGGACTAGCGGCCCTTCCTACGAGCAGTACTTC; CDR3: CASRRTSGPSYEQYF
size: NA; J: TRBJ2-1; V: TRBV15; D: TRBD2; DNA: TGTGCCACCAGCGGAATAGCGGGCGATATACTCTCCTACAATGAGCAGTTCTTC; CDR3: CATSGIAGDILSYNEQFF
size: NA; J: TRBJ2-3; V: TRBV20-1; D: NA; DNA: TGCAGTGCTCCCCGTTCAGATACGCAGTATTTT; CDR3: CSAPRSDTQYF
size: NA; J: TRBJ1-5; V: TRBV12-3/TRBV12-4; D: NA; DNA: TGTGCCAGCACCCCGCACGGCGGTCAGCCCCAGCATTTT; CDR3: CASTPHGGQPQHF
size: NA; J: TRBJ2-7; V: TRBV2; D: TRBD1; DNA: TGTGCCAGCAGTGCACCAGGGGGAGTAAACTACGAGCAGTACTTC; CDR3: CASSAPGGVNYEQYF
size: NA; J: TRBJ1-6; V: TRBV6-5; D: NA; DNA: TGTGCCAGCAGGCGCTCCGGGAATCACCTCCACTTT; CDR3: CASRRSGNHLHF
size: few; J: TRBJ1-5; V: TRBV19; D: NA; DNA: TGTGCCAGTAGTATGTCACGGGAAAGCAATCAGCCCCAGCATTTT; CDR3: CASSMSRESNQPQHF
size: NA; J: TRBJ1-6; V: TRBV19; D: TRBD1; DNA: TGTGCCACCGCGATTCAGGGGGTTAATTCACCCCTCCACTTT; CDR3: CATAIQGVNSPLHF
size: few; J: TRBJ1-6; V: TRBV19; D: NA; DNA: TGTGCCAGTACCGCCGTGACTTCAGCGCCCCTCCACTTT; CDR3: CASTAVTSAPLHF
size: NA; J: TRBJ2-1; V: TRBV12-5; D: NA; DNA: TGTGCTAGTGCCAAAGAACTCGATGAGCAGTTCTTC; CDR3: CASAKELDEQFF
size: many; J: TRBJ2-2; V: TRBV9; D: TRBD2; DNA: TGTGCCAGCAGCGCAGGACTAGCGGGGACTAATCCCGGGGAGCTGTTTTTT; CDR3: CASSAGLAGTNPGELFF
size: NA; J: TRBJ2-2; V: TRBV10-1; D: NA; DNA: TGCGCCAGCAGTGAAGTTTACGGTTCCGGGGAGCTGTTTTTT; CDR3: CASSEVYGSGELFF
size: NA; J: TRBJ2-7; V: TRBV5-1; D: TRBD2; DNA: TGCGCCAGCAGCGTTGGGACTAGCGGGACGACCTACGAGCAGTACTTC; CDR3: CASSVGTSGTTYEQYF
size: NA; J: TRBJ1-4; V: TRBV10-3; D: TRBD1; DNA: TGTGCCATCAGTGGATCTCGGGACAGGGTCTCCGAAAAACTGTTTTTT; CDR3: CAISGSRDRVSEKLFF
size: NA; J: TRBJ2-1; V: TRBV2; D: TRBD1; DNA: TGTGCCAGCAGTGCGGACAGGTACAATGAGCAGTTCTTC; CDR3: CASSADRYNEQFF
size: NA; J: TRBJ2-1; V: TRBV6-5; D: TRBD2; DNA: TGTGCCAGCACGCGGGGGTTGGGATACAATGAGCAGTTCTTC; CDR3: CASTRGLGYNEQFF
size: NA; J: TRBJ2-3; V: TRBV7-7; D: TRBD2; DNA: TGTGCCAGCAGCGCCGGGACTAGCGGTTTCACAGATACGCAGTATTTT; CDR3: CASSAGTSGFTDTQYF
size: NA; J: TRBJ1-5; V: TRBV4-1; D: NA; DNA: TGCGCCAGCAGCCAAGAGGGGGGATATAGCAATCAGCCCCAGCATTTT; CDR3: CASSQEGGYSNQPQHF
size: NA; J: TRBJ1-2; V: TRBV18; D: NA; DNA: TGTGCCAGCTCACCGTCCGACAGAGCTAACTATGGCTACACCTTC; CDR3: CASSPSDRANYGYTF
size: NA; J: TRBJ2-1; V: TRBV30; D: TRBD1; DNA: TGTGCCTGGACCGGACAGGGGGTTCAATTCTTC; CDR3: CAWTGQGVQFF
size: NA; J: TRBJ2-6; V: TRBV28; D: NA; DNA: TGTGCCAGCAGCCCCCCCAGGGACTCTGGGGCCAACGTCCTGACTTTC; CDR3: CASSPPRDSGANVLTF
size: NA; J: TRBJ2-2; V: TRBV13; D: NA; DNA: TGTGCCAGCAGCTTATGGACAGACTTTACCGGGGAGCTGTTTTTT; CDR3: CASSLWTDFTGELFF
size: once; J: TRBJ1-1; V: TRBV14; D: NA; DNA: TGTGCCAGCAGCCGGCAAGTGAACACTGAAGCTTTCTTT; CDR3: CASSRQVNTEAFF
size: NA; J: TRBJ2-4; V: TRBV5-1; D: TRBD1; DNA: TGCGCCAGCAGCTTGTCAGGGGGCAAAAACATTCAGTACTTC; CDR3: CASSLSGGKNIQYF
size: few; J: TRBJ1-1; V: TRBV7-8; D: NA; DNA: TGTGCCAGCAGCTTCGTATCCACTGAAGCTTTCTTT; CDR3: CASSFVSTEAFF
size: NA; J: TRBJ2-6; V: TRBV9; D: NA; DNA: TGTGCCAGCAGCGTTCTCTCTGGGGCCAACGTCCTGACTTTC; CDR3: CASSVLSGANVLTF
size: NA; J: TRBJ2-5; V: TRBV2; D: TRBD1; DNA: TGTGCCAGCAGCCGCACACAGGGGCAAGAGACCCAGTACTTC; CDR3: CASSRTQGQETQYF
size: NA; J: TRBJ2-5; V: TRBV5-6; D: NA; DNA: TGTGCCAGCAGCTTGTTGTCGGGAGCAGGGGAGACCCAGTACTTC; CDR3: CASSLLSGAGETQYF
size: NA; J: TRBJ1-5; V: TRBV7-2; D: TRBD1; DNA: TGTGCCAGCAGCGCTCAGGGACAGGGACAGCCCCAGCATTTT; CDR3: CASSAQGQGQPQHF
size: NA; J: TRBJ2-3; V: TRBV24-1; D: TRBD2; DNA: TGTGCCACCAGTGATTCACTAGCGGGACACACAGATACGCAGTATTTT; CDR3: CATSDSLAGHTDTQYF
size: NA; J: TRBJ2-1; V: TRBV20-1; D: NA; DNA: TGCAGTGCTTACTACAATGAGCAGTTCTTC; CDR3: CSAYYNEQFF
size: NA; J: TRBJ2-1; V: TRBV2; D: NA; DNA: TGTGCCAGCAGTGATGGCGGGTCCTCCTACAATGAGCAGTTCTTC; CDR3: CASSDGGSSYNEQFF
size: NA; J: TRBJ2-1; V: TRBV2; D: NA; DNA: TGTGCCAGCAAGCCCAGCGGGTCTACCAATGAGCAGTTCTTC; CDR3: CASKPSGSTNEQFF
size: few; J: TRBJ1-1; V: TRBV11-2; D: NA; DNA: TGTGCCAGCAGCCTTAGGGTGCTACAGGGAGGGACCACTGAAGCTTTCTTT; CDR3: CASSLRVLQGGTTEAFF
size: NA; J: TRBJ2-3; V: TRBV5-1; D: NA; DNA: TGCGCCAGCAGCTTCCAGGGAGATACGCAGTATTTT; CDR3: CASSFQGDTQYF
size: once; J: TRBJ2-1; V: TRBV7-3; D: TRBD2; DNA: TGTGCCAGCAGCTTAAGCGCGGGAGGCTACAATGAGCAGTTCTTC; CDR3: CASSLSAGGYNEQFF
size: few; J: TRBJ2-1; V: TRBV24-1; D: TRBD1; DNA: TGTGCCACCAGTGATGACAGGGTACAAGTCAATGAGCAGTTCTTC; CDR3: CATSDDRVQVNEQFF
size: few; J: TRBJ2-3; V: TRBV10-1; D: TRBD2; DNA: TGCGCCAGCAAGGGCGGGAGGGCTTTCGTGGCAGATACGCAGTATTTT; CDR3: CASKGGRAFVADTQYF
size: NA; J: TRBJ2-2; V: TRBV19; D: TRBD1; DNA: TGTGCCAGTACCCCGCCCGGACAGGGGGTCGGGGAGCTGTTTTTT; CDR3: CASTPPGQGVGELFF
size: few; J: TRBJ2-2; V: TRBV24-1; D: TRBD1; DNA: TGTGCCACCAGTGAACGGGACAGGGGGCAGATCGGGGAGCTGTTTTTT; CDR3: CATSERDRGQIGELFF
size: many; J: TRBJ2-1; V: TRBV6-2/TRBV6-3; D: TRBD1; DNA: TGTGCCAGCAGTTACCCCGGACAGGGAGTGATTGAGCAGTTCTTC; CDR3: CASSYPGQGVIEQFF
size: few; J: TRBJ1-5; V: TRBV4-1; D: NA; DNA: TGCGCCAGCAGCCGCCAGGGAAATAGCAATCAGCCCCAGCATTTT; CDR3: CASSRQGNSNQPQHF
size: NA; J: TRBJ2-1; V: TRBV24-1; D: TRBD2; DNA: TGTGCCACCAGTGATCCGGGACTAGCGGGGGGAGAATACAATGAGCAGTTCTTC; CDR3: CATSDPGLAGGEYNEQFF
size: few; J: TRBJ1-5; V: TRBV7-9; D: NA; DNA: TGTGCCAGCAGCTTCCTAGGCGGGAATCAGCCCCAGCATTTT; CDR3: CASSFLGGNQPQHF
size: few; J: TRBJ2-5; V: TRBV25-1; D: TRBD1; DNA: TGTGCCAGCAGAGGACAGGCGATGTACCAAGAGACCCAGTACTTC; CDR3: CASRGQAMYQETQYF
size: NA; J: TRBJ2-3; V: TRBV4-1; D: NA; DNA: TGCGCCAGCAGCCAACCAGGGACAGATACGCAGTATTTT; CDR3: CASSQPGTDTQYF
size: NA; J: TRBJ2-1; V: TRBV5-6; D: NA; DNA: TGTGCCAGCAGCGCTGACTTCGCCAGCTCCTACAATGAGCAGTTCTTC; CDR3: CASSADFASSYNEQFF
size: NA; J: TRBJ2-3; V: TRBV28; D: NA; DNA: TGTGCCAGCACCTTAGGGGGGGCGCCTAGCACAGATACGCAGTATTTT; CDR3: CASTLGGAPSTDTQYF
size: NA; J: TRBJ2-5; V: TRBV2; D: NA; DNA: TGTGCCAGCAGTGAAAGGGCAGGGAAAGAGACCCAGTACTTC; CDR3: CASSERAGKETQYF
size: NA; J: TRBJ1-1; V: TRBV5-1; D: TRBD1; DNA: TGCGCCAGCAGCTTGACCGGGACAGCCGAAGCTTTCTTT; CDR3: CASSLTGTAEAFF
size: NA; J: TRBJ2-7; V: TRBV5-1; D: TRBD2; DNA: TGCGCCAGCAGCAGCATGGGACTAGCGGGAGCTGGCTACGAGCAGTACTTC; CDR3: CASSSMGLAGAGYEQYF
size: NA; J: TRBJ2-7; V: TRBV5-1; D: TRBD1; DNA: TGCGCCAGCAGCTTGGGACAGGGAATCTACGAGCAGTACTTC; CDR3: CASSLGQGIYEQYF
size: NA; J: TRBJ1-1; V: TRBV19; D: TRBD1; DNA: TGTGCCAGTAGTATCGGAGGGGGCTTAAGTCGCCGGGCTTTCTTT; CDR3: CASSIGGGLSRRAFF